A selection of T cell receptor beta chains follows, all from one sample in a study of cytomegalovirus exposure and HLA in healthy donors. Profiling relied on immunoSEQ multiplex PCR, and the TCRdb table lists in-frame clones only, not all of them. The table includes tens of thousands of clones, around 83% detected once. The sequenced material came from PBMCs. These receptors were collected from a young woman in good health and CMV-seronegative. The CDR3 runs from the conserved cysteine through the conserved F or W.

v_gene | CDR3aa
TRBV6-6 | CASSYGLAGSYNEQFF
TRBV9 | CASSGTHDTAKLFF
TRBV25-1 | CASSAKAGGSYNEQFF
TRBV25-1 | CASSEWRSNNEQFF
TRBV6-6 | CASGIAGPTYEQYF
TRBV6-1 | CARDSGGGTDTQYF
TRBV14 | CASSQKLRTGRTYEQYF
TRBV5-1 | CASSLEGRQETQYF
TRBV6-5 | CASSYLDRIEAFF
TRBV10-2 | CASTTGLSNQPQNF
TRBV2 | CASSVAGGPQETQYF
TRBV19 | CASSKSSGRRGTDTQYF
TRBV4-2 | CASSQDLGQRNEKLFF
TRBV5-6 | CASSLRGLGSPLHF
TRBV4-1 | CASSRNLGTGETDTQYF
TRBV27 | CASTPRGDSPLHF
TRBV2 | CASSNDGYTEAFF
TRBV6-1 | CASSGLAGGPDTQYF
TRBV4-1 | CASSRLAGTDTQYF
TRBV7-9 | CSSSYPHKEQYF
TRBV5-1 | CASSTGTGSVTEAFF
TRBV15 | CATSRDLTGELFF
TRBV25-1 | CASSPRDARPTNEKLFF
TRBV30 | CAFTQGVGQPQHF
TRBV6-6 | CASVQGNQPQHF
TRBV29-1 | CSVELMNEQFF
TRBV7-2 | CASSLPGADTQYF
TRBV29-1 | CSVRRQTGELFF
TRBV29-1 | CSVVGEISGTDTQYF
TRBV6-5 | CASSYQAGDRNTEAFF
TRBV7-9 | CASSFSGEETQYF